This T cell receptor beta chain is drawn from a study of T cell responses to AZD1222 COVID-19 vaccine. General study points: Among the donors, most were white British and more were female, and clonal diversity was possibly underestimated. Baseline serology detected seropositivity in only a handful of AZD1222 recipients. Following two doses of AZD1222, Spike-specific TCR breadth and depth rose. Nearly half of spike-specific TCRs reportedly go after variant regions that carry no mutations.

This clone was recorded only once. Its antigen remains unidentified. Data came from immunoSEQ multiplex PCR; TCRdb stores just in-frame clones and leaves some out. The sample has 45,000 to 55,000 clones, about 80% seen once. This specimen was peripheral blood, taken on day 0 of AZD1222 vaccination. The TCR was taken from an adult in good health.

The CDR3 coding sequence is TGTGCCAGCAGCCACGGGGAGACGGCTGAAGCTTTCTTT. It codes for CASSHGETAEAFF. The chain joins TRBV7-9 to TRBJ1-1; D not certain. V was cut by 5 bases and J by 6 bases, with 13 bases left in between. The germline gives CDR1 SEHNR, CDR2 FQNEAQ (reference sequence). The CDR3 spans 13 residues.